This section outlines one T cell receptor beta chain sequence together with its context. Its antigen is unknown. It has no much larger one-base neighbor in the sample; base qualities were not kept. The entry originates in a study of shared clonotypes between healthy human individuals (dated by TCRdb to the early 2020s). With regard to the full study: A couple of women and a few men aged 18 to 49 years were included in the cohort. For each donor, CD4 naive and CD4 memory were each run on three plates, CD8 naive on two plates, and CD8 memory on one plate. To estimate repertoire size and how much clonotypes are shared between individuals, the study performed deep sequencing of blood TCR repertoires from 4 to 6 healthy adults. To increase sequencing depth and limit assay-specific biases, TCR repertoire library preparation and sequencing were carried out by different laboratories using diverse techniques. Leukapheresis yielded between about 0.8 and 8.9 billion PBMCs per donor. The research as a whole found: Pairwise subsampling led to the expectation that sequencing depth would affect the degree of clonotype sharing among donors. Only blood was sampled, and tissue TCR repertoires likely differ from those in blood. Clonotypes shared by all four sorted-subset donors showed higher generation probabilities than non-shared clonotypes. Naive subsets generally had larger estimated clonotype richness than memory subsets. Sharing across a handful of donors was observed for 5% to 6.5% of naive CD4, under 4% of naive CD8, roughly 2.4% of memory CD4, and less than 0.45% of memory CD8 clonotypes. Incomplete sequencing was indicated by rarefaction of sorted-subset datasets, despite the large sequencing depth. The small number of donors limited the genetic and exposure-history diversity represented.

Using the deep immunoSEQ assay, TCR CDR3 regions were amplified from genomic DNA by multiplex PCR. Extracted genomic DNA from each cell subset was spread evenly across all wells of several immunoSEQ 96-well plates, with each plate serving as a replicate. Each replicate PCR for sorted subsets received about 210 ng genomic DNA, equal to tens of thousands of T cell genomes. Purified libraries were quantified with a Qubit 3.0 fluorometer, sized on a Bioanalyzer 2100, and re-quantified with the KAPA Library Quantification kit. A separate single-read 150-cycle Illumina NextSeq 550 flow cell was used to sequence each immunoSEQ 96-well plate. The paper's data handling went like this. Because the immunoSEQ output held only junctional sequences and lacked quality scores, the filtering could not match the filtering applied to full-length reads. Sequences were annotated with PyIR, a Python wrapper for IgBLAST v1.9, and V/J genes and CDR3 were assigned using IMGT germline references. Reads were filtered out if the reads had weak V/J assignments (E-value above 1e-6), no CDR3, stop codons, out-of-frame junctions, or ambiguous translated residues. V3J clonotypes were defined by identical inferred V gene, J gene, and CDR3 amino acid sequence. Percentage overlap between repertoires was calculated by dividing the number of shared unique clonotypes by the size of the smaller repertoire. Three approaches were used to assess repertoire richness: RTK rarefaction, the Chao1 estimator, and Recon v2.1 estimates of unobserved clonotypes. Generation probabilities for all TCRbeta clonotypes obtained by the gDNA method from a handful of donors were computed using OLGA. This is the immuneACCESS table as TCRdb keeps it, with only in-frame sequences that have V and J called. A part of the clones is gone; compared with another copy, unresolved V genes explain less than half, and the rest is unexplained. V and J calls and clone size are copied from that table; D and trimming were computed from the DNA. Counted in this sample were roughly 2.2 million clones; just under 95% of them appeared once. The ten biggest clones cover 0.37% of the sample.

As encoded in the germline V gene, CDR1 is SQVTM while CDR2 is ANQGSEA. V and J are trimmed by 2 bases and 9 bases, and the gene matches miss 7 bases of the junction. CDR3 length: 13 amino acids, cysteine to phenylalanine. Of all the DNA, just the CDR3 is kept, 39 bases in frame from base 1. Healthy HIV-negative adults with no recently reported acute infections or vaccinations were included as donors. Only Caucasian adults living in Nashville, Tennessee, USA were represented among the donors. CD4+ T cells were enriched by magnetic negative selection, after which naive cells were positively selected on CD45RA and the negative fraction was taken as the memory subset. After blood collection by leukapheresis, PBMCs were isolated using Ficoll-Histopaque density gradient centrifugation and then cryopreserved in the vapor phase of liquid nitrogen. Analytical flow cytometry was used to check the purity and quantity of every magnetically sorted T cell population. Genomic DNA was isolated from every sorted fraction and measured by UV absorbance on a Nanodrop 2000c.

The clonotype was recovered from a man aged 18 to 29 in good health. Some clones in this sample may be carry-over from other donors' samples. This receptor chain uses TRBV29-1 and TRBJ2-1; 7 bases in between match TRBD2. The material sequenced was naive CD4+ T cells from PBMCs. The cell subset or site label for this specimen denotes: CD45RA+ positively selected. The CDR3 region has the sequence CSVESGRATEQFF. The nucleotides read TGCAGCGTTGAAAGTGGGAGGGCTACTGAGCAGTTCTTC.